Listed below are T cell receptor beta chains from one sample, sequenced in a study of cytomegalovirus exposure and HLA in healthy donors. Profiled with immunoSEQ multiplex PCR; TCRdb holds only in-frame clones, not every one. The table has about 160,000 clones, approximately 78% seen once. The source material was PBMCs. The receptor set was obtained from a girl aged 2 to 9 in good health and CMV-seropositive. Each CDR3 is given with its conserved first and last residue. D genes are given only for firm matches. Not all rows give a size; the values are once, few, many and, for expanded clones, a class.

CDR3aa | CDR3nt | v_gene | abundance | d_gene | j_gene
CASTGQLPINEKLFF | TGTGCCAGCACGGGACAGCTCCCCATTAATGAAAAACTGTTTTTT | TRBV4-2 | - | TRBD1 | TRBJ1-4
CASSPGRGEEKLFF | TGCGCCAGCAGCCCTGGACGGGGAGAAGAAAAACTGTTTTTT | TRBV5-1 | - | - | TRBJ1-4
CASSQAPRGGVSSYNEQFF | TGCGCCAGCAGCCAAGCCCCACGCGGGGGGGTAAGCTCCTACAATGAGCAGTTCTTC | TRBV4-1 | - | TRBD2 | TRBJ2-1
CAWSVQQGETYEQYF | TGTGCCTGGAGTGTACAACAGGGGGAAACCTACGAGCAGTACTTC | TRBV30 | once | TRBD1 | TRBJ2-7
CASRVRGLWEQYF | TGTGCCAGCAGAGTCAGGGGCCTCTGGGAGCAGTACTTC | TRBV6-1 | - | - | TRBJ2-7
CASSPEFF | TGTGCCAGCAGCCCGGAGTTCTTC | TRBV7-9 | - | - | TRBJ2-1
CASSVASRPGTQYF | TGTGCCAGCAGCGTCGCGTCAAGACCGGGGACCCAGTACTTC | TRBV7-8 | few | - | TRBJ2-5
CASSLRGQGAYEQYF | TGTGCCAGCAGTTTAAGGGGACAGGGGGCCTACGAGCAGTACTTC | TRBV27 | - | TRBD1 | TRBJ2-7
CASSPYLTGLYGYTF | TGTGCCAGCAGCCCTTATTTGACAGGCCTCTATGGCTACACCTTC | TRBV13 | few | - | TRBJ1-2
CASSFGTVLSSYEQYF | TGTGCCAGCAGTTTTGGGACAGTCCTCTCATCCTACGAGCAGTACTTC | TRBV6-5 | - | TRBD1 | TRBJ2-7
CASSQDWRYSYEQYF | TGTGCCAGCAGCCAAGATTGGCGGTACTCCTACGAGCAGTACTTC | TRBV14 | - | - | TRBJ2-7
CASSPGRGGEETQYF | TGTGCCAGCAGCCCCGGCCGGGGGGGCGAAGAGACCCAGTACTTC | TRBV7-9 | - | TRBD2 | TRBJ2-5
CSVVGQGSYEQYF | TGCAGCGTTGTGGGACAGGGCTCCTACGAGCAGTACTTC | TRBV29-1 | - | TRBD1 | TRBJ2-7
CASSQFNPAGVRDTQYF | TGCGCCAGCAGCCAATTCAACCCAGCGGGAGTACGAGATACGCAGTATTTT | TRBV4-1 | - | TRBD2 | TRBJ2-3
CASQAGGETQYF | TGTGCCAGCCAGGCCGGGGGTGAGACCCAGTACTTC | TRBV5-4 | - | - | TRBJ2-5
CASSFPAPGWYTF | TGTGCCAGCAGTTTCCCTGCTCCAGGGTGGTACACCTTC | TRBV28 | - | - | TRBJ1-2
CASFPAGAVEKLFF | TGTGCCAGTTTCCCGGCGGGGGCAGTTGAAAAACTGTTTTTT | TRBV7-9 | - | - | TRBJ1-4
CASSYSDRGYEQYF | TGTGCCAGCAGTTACTCGGACAGGGGCTACGAGCAGTACTTC | TRBV6-5 | once | TRBD1 | TRBJ2-7
CASSLGAGLRGEQYF | TGCGCCAGCAGCTTGGGGGCAGGGTTAAGGGGCGAGCAGTACTTC | TRBV5-1 | - | - | TRBJ2-7
CASSPVGRMNTEAFF | TGCGCCAGCAGCCCCGTGGGCCGTATGAACACTGAAGCTTTCTTT | TRBV5-1 | - | - | TRBJ1-1
CASSYGLAGEKDTGELFF | TGTGCCAGCAGCTACGGACTAGCGGGAGAAAAGGACACCGGGGAGCTGTTTTTT | TRBV7-6 | few | TRBD2 | TRBJ2-2
CASSRNTDTQYF | TGTGCCAGCAGCAGAAACACAGATACGCAGTATTTT | TRBV6-1 | few | - | TRBJ2-3
CAWSTRTQRSGAFF | TGTGCCTGGAGTACCCGGACTCAGAGGAGCGGAGCTTTCTTT | TRBV30 | - | - | TRBJ1-1
CASSLAGRGEQYF | TGTGCCAGCAGTTTGGCAGGGCGGGGCGAGCAGTACTTC | TRBV6-5 | few | - | TRBJ2-7
CASSPYTWTEHSGTEAFF | TGTGCCAGCTCACCCTACACCTGGACAGAACACTCGGGCACTGAAGCTTTCTTT | TRBV18 | - | - | TRBJ1-1
CASSQPTSGDGGEQYF | TGCGCCAGCAGCCAACCCACTAGCGGGGACGGGGGTGAGCAGTACTTC | TRBV4-1 | - | TRBD2 | TRBJ2-7
CASSILASSYEQYF | TGTGCCAGTAGTATCCTAGCGAGCTCCTACGAGCAGTACTTC | TRBV19 | few | - | TRBJ2-7